Listed below are T cell receptor beta chains from one sample, sequenced in a study of vaccination and CD4 T cells after COVID-19. TCRdb used MiXCR to reprocess the PCR reads, holding one entry per CDR3 protein. The table records 10,000 to 15,000 distinct CDR3 sequences, 42% of them present only once. These receptors have no known antigen. Sequenced here: CD4+ T cells from blood, cultured in vitro, sampled before SARS-CoV-2 vaccination. These receptors all stem from a human donor who had recovered from COVID-19. The CDR3 runs from the conserved cysteine through the conserved F or W. The D gene is left open where the match is weak. A row's size may be missing; if present it is once, few, many or a size class.

v_call	clone_size	d_call	j_call	cdr3_aa	cdr3_nt
TRBV7-2	NA	NA	TRBJ2-3	CASSFQRLDTQYF	TGTGCCAGCAGCTTCCAGAGGTTAGATACGCAGTATTTT
TRBV5-5	NA	NA	TRBJ1-6	CASSPRQDPNSPLHF	TGTGCCAGCAGCCCAAGACAGGACCCCAATTCACCCCTCCACTTT
TRBV7-2	NA	NA	TRBJ2-7	CASSFPPSHEQYF	TGTGCCAGCAGCTTTCCCCCCTCCCACGAGCAGTACTTC
TRBV19	NA	NA	TRBJ2-1	CASSNAYNEQFF	TGTGCCAGTAGTAATGCCTACAATGAGCAGTTCTTC
TRBV5-5	NA	TRBD2	TRBJ2-5	CASSLGLAGMQETQYF	TGTGCCAGCAGCCTGGGACTAGCGGGGATGCAAGAGACCCAGTACTTC
TRBV29-1	NA	NA	TRBJ1-1	CSVVSQIANTEAFF	TGCAGCGTTGTCTCTCAAATAGCGAACACTGAAGCTTTCTTT
TRBV15	few	NA	TRBJ2-5	CATSRGTYSGRRQETQYF	TGTGCCACCAGCAGGGGGACCTATAGCGGACGGCGGCAAGAGACCCAGTACTTC
TRBV7-3	NA	NA	TRBJ1-6	CASSLDLNSPLHF	TGTGCCAGCAGCTTGGACCTCAATTCACCCCTCCACTTT
TRBV20-1	NA	TRBD2	TRBJ2-1	CSASGTTSSYNEQFF	TGCAGTGCTAGCGGGACTACGAGCTCCTACAATGAGCAGTTCTTC
TRBV29-1	NA	TRBD1	TRBJ1-2	CSVGQGAEGYTF	TGCAGCGTGGGACAGGGGGCGGAAGGCTACACCTTC
TRBV20-1	few	TRBD2	TRBJ2-1	CSATTSGGAHNEQFF	TGCAGTGCAACGACTAGCGGGGGGGCCCACAATGAGCAGTTCTTC
TRBV11-3	once	NA	TRBJ1-6	CASTSGPSDSPLHF	TGTGCCAGCACTTCGGGCCCGTCAGATTCACCCCTCCACTTT
TRBV9	once	NA	TRBJ1-1	CASSVGHMNTEAFF	TGTGCCAGCAGCGTAGGTCACATGAACACTGAAGCTTTCTTT
TRBV7-9	NA	NA	TRBJ2-3	CASSQGTAGDTQYF	TGTGCCAGCAGCCAAGGGACGGCGGGGGATACGCAGTATTTT
TRBV6-2/TRBV6-3	few	TRBD1	TRBJ1-1	CASSQDRDWNTEAFF	TGTGCCAGCAGTCAGGACAGGGATTGGAACACTGAAGCTTTCTTT
TRBV20-1	NA	TRBD1	TRBJ1-5	CSATLDRVNQPQHF	TGCAGTGCTACCTTGGACAGGGTCAATCAGCCCCAGCATTTT
TRBV10-3	few	NA	TRBJ1-1	CAISDRRAEAFF	TGTGCCATCAGTGACCGCCGGGCCGAAGCTTTCTTT
TRBV5-8	few	NA	TRBJ2-3	CASSLDSPTDTQYF	TGTGCCAGCAGCTTAGACAGCCCCACAGATACGCAGTATTTT
TRBV6-2/TRBV6-3	NA	TRBD1	TRBJ2-7	CASRKSGQGSYEQYF	TGTGCCAGCAGAAAATCGGGACAGGGCTCATACGAGCAGTACTTC
TRBV7-3	NA	NA	TRBJ1-1	CASSLNGFQNTEAFF	TGTGCCAGCAGCTTAAATGGTTTTCAGAACACTGAAGCTTTCTTT
TRBV27	NA	NA	TRBJ1-1	CASSFGGAVAEAFF	TGTGCCAGCAGTTTTGGGGGGGCGGTCGCTGAAGCTTTCTTT
TRBV7-2	few	TRBD2	TRBJ2-7	CASSLLAGGPYEQYF	TGTGCCAGCAGCCTACTAGCGGGAGGTCCCTACGAGCAGTACTTC
TRBV7-9	few	NA	TRBJ2-1	CASSLAGSPPIEQFF	TGTGCCAGCAGCTTGGCAGGGAGCCCCCCGATTGAGCAGTTCTTC
TRBV11-3	NA	NA	TRBJ1-6	CASSSPTERNSPLHF	TGTGCCAGCAGCTCACCGACAGAGAGAAATTCACCCCTCCACTTT
TRBV20-1	few	NA	TRBJ2-7	CSAIGRGIYEQYF	TGCAGTGCTATCGGAAGGGGGATCTACGAGCAGTACTTC
TRBV19	NA	TRBD1	TRBJ1-5	CASSRQGNQPQHF	TGTGCCAGTAGTAGACAGGGGAATCAGCCCCAGCATTTT
TRBV7-2	NA	NA	TRBJ2-1	CASKPTGAYNEQFF	TGTGCCAGCAAACCGACGGGGGCGTACAATGAGCAGTTCTTC
TRBV24-1	NA	NA	TRBJ2-7	CATRPRWSDPYEQYF	TGTGCCACCAGGCCCCGATGGTCAGACCCTTACGAGCAGTACTTC
TRBV19	NA	TRBD2	TRBJ2-5	CASSRRRAGAAGETQYF	TGTGCCAGTAGTCGTCGGAGAGCGGGAGCGGCTGGGGAGACCCAGTACTTC
TRBV10-3	NA	NA	TRBJ1-1	CAISTRQALNTEAFF	TGTGCCATCAGTACCAGACAGGCGTTGAACACTGAAGCTTTCTTT
TRBV11-1	NA	NA	TRBJ2-7	CASSLSDSYEQYF	TGTGCCAGCAGCTTATCGGACAGCTACGAGCAGTACTTC
TRBV7-9	NA	NA	TRBJ2-3	CASRDLNSDTQYF	TGTGCCAGTCGGGACCTCAATTCAGATACGCAGTATTTT
TRBV20-1	NA	NA	TRBJ2-1	CSARKLRGLYNEQFF	TGCAGTGCTAGAAAGCTGCGGGGTCTCTACAATGAGCAGTTCTTC
TRBV18	NA	TRBD1	TRBJ2-5	CASSPRRGTGNQETQYF	TGTGCCAGCTCACCCCGTCGCGGGACAGGGAACCAAGAGACCCAGTACTTC
TRBV7-9	few	TRBD2	TRBJ2-5	CASSLASVRLAGEETQYF	TGTGCCAGCAGCTTAGCGTCAGTGAGACTAGCGGGAGAGGAGACCCAGTACTTC
TRBV12-3/TRBV12-4	NA	NA	TRBJ1-5	CASSLQGGNQPQHF	TGTGCCAGTAGCTTACAGGGCGGCAATCAGCCCCAGCATTTT
TRBV6-2/TRBV6-3	NA	NA	TRBJ2-1	CASVPSSYNEQFF	TGTGCCAGCGTACCAAGCTCCTACAATGAGCAGTTCTTC
TRBV27	NA	TRBD2	TRBJ2-2	CASSSQKAGGRINTGELFF	TGTGCCAGCAGTTCCCAAAAAGCGGGAGGGCGAATAAACACCGGGGAGCTGTTTTTT
TRBV7-8	NA	NA	TRBJ2-3	CASSLNPELTQYF	TGTGCCAGCAGCTTAAACCCGGAATTAACGCAGTATTTT
TRBV6-1	NA	TRBD1	TRBJ1-5	CASSEGGTGNQPQHF	TGTGCCAGCAGTGAGGGGGGGACAGGGAATCAGCCCCAGCATTTT
TRBV7-8	few	TRBD1	TRBJ2-5	CASSLGRDRGRETQYF	TGTGCCAGCAGCTTAGGGCGGGACAGGGGGCGAGAGACCCAGTACTTC
TRBV19	NA	NA	TRBJ2-1	CASSLGTHSYNEQFF	TGTGCCAGTAGCCTCGGGACTCACTCCTACAATGAGCAGTTCTTC
TRBV20-1	NA	TRBD1	TRBJ2-5	CSARPDRAETQYF	TGCAGTGCTAGGCCGGACAGGGCAGAGACCCAGTACTTC
TRBV6-1	few	TRBD2	TRBJ2-7	CASSSGTSGPSSYEQYF	TGTGCCAGCAGCTCGGGGACTAGCGGGCCTAGCTCCTACGAGCAGTACTTC
TRBV28	NA	TRBD1	TRBJ1-1	CASRSTGRVTEAFF	TGTGCCAGCAGGTCGACAGGGCGGGTCACTGAAGCTTTCTTT
TRBV6-2/TRBV6-3	NA	NA	TRBJ2-3	CASSFGPGDTDTQYF	TGTGCCAGCAGTTTCGGTCCGGGGGACACAGATACGCAGTATTTT
TRBV7-9	NA	NA	TRBJ1-1	CASSLGQFAEAFF	TGTGCCAGCAGCTTAGGTCAGTTTGCTGAAGCTTTCTTT
TRBV5-1	NA	NA	TRBJ1-2	CASSSESTGNYGYTF	TGCGCCAGCAGCTCGGAGTCTACAGGGAACTATGGCTACACCTTC
TRBV19	NA	NA	TRBJ2-3	CASSPEGTDTQYF	TGTGCCAGTAGTCCCGAGGGCACAGATACGCAGTATTTT
TRBV20-1	NA	NA	TRBJ2-7	CSGKRASEQYF	TGCAGTGGGAAGCGGGCTTCCGAGCAGTACTTC
TRBV4-3	NA	NA	TRBJ2-1	CASSQVTAGDINEQFF	TGCGCCAGCAGCCAAGTCACAGCTGGCGATATTAATGAGCAGTTCTTC
TRBV20-1	NA	TRBD2	TRBJ2-5	CSASLAGNGETQYF	TGCAGTGCTAGTCTAGCGGGAAATGGAGAGACCCAGTACTTC
TRBV10-3	few	NA	TRBJ2-5	CATSLGRSEETQYF	TGTGCCACCTCGTTGGGGAGGAGCGAGGAGACCCAGTACTTC
TRBV11-3	NA	TRBD2	TRBJ2-3	CASSRGLAGGDTQYF	TGTGCCAGCAGCCGGGGACTAGCGGGAGGGGATACGCAGTATTTT
TRBV20-1	NA	NA	TRBJ1-6	CSARLRPAYNSPLHF	TGCAGTGCTAGACTTCGTCCGGCCTATAATTCACCCCTCCACTTT